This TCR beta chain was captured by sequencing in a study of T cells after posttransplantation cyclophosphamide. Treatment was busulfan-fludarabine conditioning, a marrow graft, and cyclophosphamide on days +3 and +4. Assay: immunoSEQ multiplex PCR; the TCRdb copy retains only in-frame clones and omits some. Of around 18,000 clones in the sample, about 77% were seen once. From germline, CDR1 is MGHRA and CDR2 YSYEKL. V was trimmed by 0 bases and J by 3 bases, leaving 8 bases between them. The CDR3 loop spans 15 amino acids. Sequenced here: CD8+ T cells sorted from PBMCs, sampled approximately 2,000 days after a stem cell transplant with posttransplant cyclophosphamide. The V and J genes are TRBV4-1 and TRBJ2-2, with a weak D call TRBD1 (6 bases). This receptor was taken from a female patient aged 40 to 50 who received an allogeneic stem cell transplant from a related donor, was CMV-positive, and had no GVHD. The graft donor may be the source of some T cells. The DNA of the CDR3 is TGCGCCAGCAGCCAAGATTGGACAGACACCGGGGAGCTGTTTTTT. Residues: CASSQDWTDTGELFF.